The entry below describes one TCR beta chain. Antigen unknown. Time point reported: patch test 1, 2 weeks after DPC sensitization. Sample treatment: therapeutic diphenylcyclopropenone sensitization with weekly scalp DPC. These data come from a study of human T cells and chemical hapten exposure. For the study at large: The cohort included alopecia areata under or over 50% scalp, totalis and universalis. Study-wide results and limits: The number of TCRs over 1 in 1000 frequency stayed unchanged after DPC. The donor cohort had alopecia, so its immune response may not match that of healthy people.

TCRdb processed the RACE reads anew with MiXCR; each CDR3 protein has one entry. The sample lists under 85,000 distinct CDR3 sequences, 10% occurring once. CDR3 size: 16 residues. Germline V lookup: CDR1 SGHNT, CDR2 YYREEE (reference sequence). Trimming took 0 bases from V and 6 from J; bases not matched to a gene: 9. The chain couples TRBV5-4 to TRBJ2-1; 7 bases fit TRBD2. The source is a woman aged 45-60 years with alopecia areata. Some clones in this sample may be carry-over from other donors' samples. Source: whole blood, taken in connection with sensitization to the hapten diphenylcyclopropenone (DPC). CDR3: CASSLGGRALGNEQFF. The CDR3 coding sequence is TGTGCCAGCAGCTTGGGAGGGAGGGCCCTGGGCAATGAGCAGTTCTTC.